This TCR beta chain was obtained from a study of T cell responses to AZD1222 COVID-19 vaccine. The CDR3 consists of 13 residues. Looked up from germline, CDR1 is LNHDA and CDR2 is SQIVND (reference sequence). The ends were cut back, 6 bases at V and 6 bases at J, with 12 bases in the middle. Turning to this clone: The antigen is undetermined.

TCRdb's table, derived via immunoSEQ multiplex PCR, lists solely in-frame clones and lacks some. Of roughly 91,000 clones listed, roughly nine tenths are singletons. Study-level results: Donors skewed white British and female; clonal diversity was possibly underestimated. After two AZD1222 doses, spike-specific TCR breadth and depth rose versus day 0. No repertoire was sampled before or during the peak T cell response, only after it.

The sequences come from peripheral blood, collected on day 0 of AZD1222 vaccination. The chain uses TRBV19 and TRBJ1-3, with D possibly matching TRBD1 (5 bases). This TCR came from an adult in good health. CDR3 bases: TGTGCCAGTAGCCAGGGAGTTCTAAACACCATATATTTT. Residues: CASSQGVLNTIYF.